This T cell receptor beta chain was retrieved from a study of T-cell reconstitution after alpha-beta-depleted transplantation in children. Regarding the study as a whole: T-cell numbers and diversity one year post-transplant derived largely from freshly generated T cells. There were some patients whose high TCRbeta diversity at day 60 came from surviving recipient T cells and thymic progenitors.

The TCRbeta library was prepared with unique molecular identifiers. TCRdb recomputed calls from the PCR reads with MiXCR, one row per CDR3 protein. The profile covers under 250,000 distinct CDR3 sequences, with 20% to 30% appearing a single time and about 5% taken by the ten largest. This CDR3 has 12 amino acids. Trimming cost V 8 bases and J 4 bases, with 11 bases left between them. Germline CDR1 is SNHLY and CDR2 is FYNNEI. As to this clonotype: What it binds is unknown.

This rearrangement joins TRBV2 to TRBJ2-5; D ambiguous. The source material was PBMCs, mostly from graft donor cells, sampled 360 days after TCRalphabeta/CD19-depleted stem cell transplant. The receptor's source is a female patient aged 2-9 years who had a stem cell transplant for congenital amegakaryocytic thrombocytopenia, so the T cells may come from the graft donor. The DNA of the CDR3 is TGTGCCAGCGATGGGGTCGGAGAGACCCAGTACTTC. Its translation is CASDGVGETQYF.